This entry lists 20 T cell receptor beta chains sequenced from one sample in a study of beta chain features in type 1 diabetes (dated by TCRdb to between 2018 and 2020). Libraries were made using the immunoSEQ multiplex PCR assay. All of the isolated RNA was reverse transcribed with the High Capacity cDNA Reverse Transcription Kit, so expressed TCRB transcripts were sequenced. Held by TCRdb, this immuneACCESS table contains in-frame sequences only and omits some clones. Under half of the omission traces to an unresolved V gene where checked; the cause of the rest is unknown. The sample has just over 600,000 clones on record, 15% of them singletons. The ten largest clones take up more than 0.08% of the sample. Sequencing input: naive CD4+ T cells from blood. This sample's cell subset or site label indicates: true naive CD4+ T cells. Every receptor here comes from a young man in good health.

In its sample, this clone was seen a few times. This chain uses TRBV2 with TRBJ1-4, with 8 bases matching TRBD1. The ends lost 5 bases at V and 11 bases at J; junction bases unmatched: 10. The germline CDR1 and CDR2 sequences are SNHLY and FYNNEI. The CDR3 covers 14 residues. The CDR3: CASSIPGGPQKLFF. DNA of the CDR3: TGTGCCAGCAGTATCCCAGGGGGCCCGCAGAAACTGTTTTTT.

The rearrangement joins TRBV30 to TRBJ1-2; 7 nucleotides align to TRBD1. V dropped 5 bases and J dropped 3; count of bases not matched to a gene: 6. The CDR3 extends over 13 amino acids. Germline CDR1 is GTSNPN and CDR2 is SVGIG (reference sequence). The DNA of the CDR3 is TGTGCCTGGGCGACAGGGAAGTACTATGGCTACACCTTC. Translated: CAWATGKYYGYTF.

The chain combines TRBV5-4 with TRBJ2-3, with TRBD2 identical over 9 bases. The CDR3 sequence is 15 residues long. V shed 4 bases and J 2 bases; nucleotides not matched to a gene: 5. The germline gives CDR1 SGHNT, CDR2 YYREEE (reference sequence). CDR3 DNA sequence: TGTGCCAGCAGCAGGACTAGCGTATACACAGATACGCAGTATTTT. Translating it yields CASSRTSVYTDTQYF.

This clone was detected a few times. V usage is TRBV25-1 and J usage is TRBJ2-7; 9 positions agree with TRBD1. The junction had 11 bases not matched to a gene; V was cut back by 4 bases and J by 7 bases. The CDR3 is 15 residues long. The germline gives CDR1 MGHDK, CDR2 SYGVNS. CDR3 sequence (DNA): TGTGCCAGCAGTGTTAGCCGGGACAGGGATAGAGAGCAGTACTTC. It is translated as CASSVSRDRDREQYF.

This sequence joins TRBV6-6 and TRBJ1-5; D perhaps matches TRBD1 (6 bases). The V gene lost 6 bases and the J gene lost 8 bases, with 17 bases spanning the gap. Germline CDR1 MNHNY, CDR2 SVGAGI (reference sequence). The CDR3 loop spans 14 amino acids. The CDR3 here is CASSSRDTKEPQHF. In nucleotides, the CDR3 is TGTGCCAGCAGCTCCAGGGACACCAAAGAGCCCCAGCATTTT.

The CDR3 loop reads CASSETGRLYYNEQFF. CDR3 DNA: TGTGCCAGCAGTGAAACTGGCAGGCTCTACTACAATGAGCAGTTCTTC. The V gene is TRBV25-1, the J gene TRBJ2-1, with D unresolved. V lost 2 bases and J lost 3, with 14 bases in between. Germline-derived CDR1 and CDR2 are MGHDK and SYGVNS. The CDR3 spans 16 residues. The entire variable domain, with the rest obtained from reference TRBV25-1 and TRBJ2-1, is as follows: EADIYQTPRYLVIGTGKKITLECSQTMGHDKMYWYQQDPGMELHLIHYSYGVNSTEKGDLSSESTVSRIRTEHFPLTLESARPSHTSQYLCASSETGRLYYNEQFFGPGTRLTVL.

This clone was seen a few times. The V gene is TRBV5-4, the J gene TRBJ2-1; TRBD1 agrees at 10 bases. Germline V lookup: CDR1 SGHNT, CDR2 YYREEE (reference sequence). The CDR3 covers 14 residues. V gave up 4 bases and J gave up 10 bases; unmatched junction bases: 8. The CDR3 loop reads CASSRAGTGDEQFF. CDR3 coding DNA: TGTGCCAGCAGCCGTGCCGGGACAGGGGACGAGCAGTTCTTC.

This sequence joins TRBV29-1 and TRBJ2-5; 7 bases map to TRBD2. The germline V gene encodes CDR1 SQVTM and CDR2 ANQGSEA. Germline trimming cut 1 base from V and 2 bases from J; bases unmatched to any gene: 7. CDR3 size: 15 residues. The CDR3, as DNA: TGCAGCGTTGAAGCGAGGCTAGCGGTACAAGAGACCCAGTACTTC. Its protein product is CSVEARLAVQETQYF.

On this clone itself: A much larger clone is a single base away; this may be a read error. The chain uses TRBV28 and TRBJ2-1, with TRBD2 matching over 12 bases. The CDR3 has 15 amino acids. V lost 6 bases, J lost 2 bases, and 2 bases stayed unmatched. Germline CDR1 reads MDHEN; CDR2 reads SYDVKM. This CDR3 is CASSRTSGTYNEQFF. The CDR3 coding sequence is TGTGCCAGCAGCCGGACTAGCGGGACCTACAATGAGCAGTTCTTC.

This clone has just a few counts. The chain recombines TRBV7-6 with TRBJ2-3, with TRBD2 matching 8 bases. Germline V lookup: CDR1 SGHVS, CDR2 FNYEAQ. The length of the CDR3 is 17 residues. Trimming removed 4 bases from V and 0 bases from J; junction bases left unmatched: 9. DNA for the CDR3: TGTGCCAGCAGCTATCACCGGGGGGGCTATAGCACAGATACGCAGTATTTT. Translated, it gives CASSYHRGGYSTDTQYF.

The chain couples TRBV27 to TRBJ1-3; D may be TRBD1 (5 bases). CDR1 MNHEY and CDR2 SMNVEV come from the germline V gene (reference sequence). The V gene lost 4 bases and the J gene lost 4 bases, with 11 bases spanning the gap. CDR3 length: 14 residues. CDR3 amino acids: CASSSLGRGNTIYF. The CDR3 region has the DNA TGTGCCAGCAGTTCATTGGGACGGGGAAACACCATATATTTT.

J is TRBJ1-5 and V is TRBV4-1, with 7 nucleotides matching TRBD1. There are 15 residues in the CDR3. The V gene's germline CDR1 is MGHRA and CDR2 YSYEKL. The V segment lost 3 bases and the J segment 8 bases; nucleotides outside the gene matches: 10. CDR3 loop: CASSHYDREREPQHF. In DNA, the CDR3 is TGCGCCAGCAGCCATTACGACAGGGAGAGAGAGCCCCAGCATTTT.

The chain joins TRBV7-8 to TRBJ2-4; D perhaps matches TRBD2 (5 bases). Germline CDR1 is SGHVS and CDR2 is FQNEAQ. The CDR3 is 18 amino acids. V lost 0 bases to trimming and J lost 0 bases, with 15 bases between them. The chain's CDR3 is CASSLAATHGIAKNIQYF. Here the CDR3 DNA reads TGTGCCAGCAGCTTAGCGGCTACCCACGGGATAGCCAAAAACATTCAGTACTTC.

The genes are TRBV30 and TRBJ1-4; 11 bases line up with TRBD1. V was clipped by 1 base and J by 10 bases; unmatched bases: 11. Germline CDR1 and CDR2: GTSNPN and SVGIG (reference sequence). The CDR3 sequence is 16 residues long. CDR3 coding DNA: TGTGCCTGGAGTGGGACAGGGGGCATGGGTGCCGGAAAACTGTTTTTT. Encoded protein: CAWSGTGGMGAGKLFF.

In this sample, this clone turned up a few times. This chain connects TRBV15 to TRBJ1-5; no firm D call. V was trimmed by 7 bases and J by 1 base, leaving 11 bases between them. This CDR3 spans 14 amino acids. Germline V gives CDR1 LNHNV, CDR2 YYDKDF (reference sequence). In DNA form, the CDR3 reads TGTGCCACCACCCTGCCAGGCAGCAATCAGCCCCAGCATTTT. This codes for CATTLPGSNQPQHF.

This clone was seen only a few times. The sample holds other DNA sequences that translate to the same CDR3. The chain links TRBV15 to TRBJ1-4; TRBD1 might be the D (5 bases). The CDR3 runs to 13 residues. V was cut by 1 base and J by 8 bases, with 8 bases left in between. CDR1 and CDR2 from the germline V gene are LNHNV and YYDKDF (reference sequence). CDR3 in DNA: TGTGCCACCAGCAGAGTAGGGGTCGAAAAACTGTTTTTT. Its protein product is CATSRVGVEKLFF.

The chain joins TRBV7-2 to TRBJ1-5, with a possible D match to TRBD1 (5 bases). The length of the CDR3 is 13 residues. The ends were cut back, 6 bases at V and 6 bases at J, with 12 bases in the middle. Germline CDR1 is SGHTA and CDR2 is FQGNSA. CDR3 nucleotides: TGTGCCAGCAGGGAGAAGACAGCTCAGCCCCAGCATTTT. Translating gives CASREKTAQPQHF.

This clone was recorded a few times. The chain links TRBV19 to TRBJ2-7; possibly TRBD2 for D (5 bases). Trimming removed 2 bases at V and 3 bases at J, with 17 bases between. Germline loops: CDR1 LNHDA, CDR2 SQIVND (reference sequence). CDR3 length: 16 residues. The CDR3 protein is CASSIRASRVYYEQYF. The CDR3 DNA is TGTGCCAGTAGTATAAGAGCCTCGCGGGTGTACTACGAGCAGTACTTC.

The J gene is TRBJ2-1, the V gene TRBV6-6; TRBD1 or TRBD2 may be the D gene (5 bases each). This CDR3 region has 12 residues. CDR1 and CDR2 from the germline V gene are MNHNY and SVGAGI (reference sequence). V shed 5 bases and J shed 11 bases, with 13 bases lying between them. Here the CDR3 DNA reads TGTGCCAGCAGTGCGGTCGTGGGACAGCAGTTCTTC. Amino acid sequence: CASSAVVGQQFF.

This clone was counted a few times. The chain joins TRBV7-2 to TRBJ1-1; D is uncertain. Trimming pared 1 base from V and 11 bases from J, leaving 14 bases between. This CDR3 is 13 amino acids long. In germline, CDR1 is SGHTA, CDR2 FQGNSA. The CDR3 loop reads CASSLGEGMEAFF. The DNA for the CDR3 is TGTGCCAGCAGCTTAGGCGAGGGCATGGAGGCTTTCTTT. Filled out from reference TRBV7-2 and TRBJ1-1, the complete variable domain reads GAGVSQSPSNKVTEKGKDVELRCDPISGHTALYWYRQSLGQGLEFLIYFQGNSAPDKSGLPSDRFSAERTGGSVSTLTIQRTQQEDSAVYLCASSLGEGMEAFFGQGTRLTVV.